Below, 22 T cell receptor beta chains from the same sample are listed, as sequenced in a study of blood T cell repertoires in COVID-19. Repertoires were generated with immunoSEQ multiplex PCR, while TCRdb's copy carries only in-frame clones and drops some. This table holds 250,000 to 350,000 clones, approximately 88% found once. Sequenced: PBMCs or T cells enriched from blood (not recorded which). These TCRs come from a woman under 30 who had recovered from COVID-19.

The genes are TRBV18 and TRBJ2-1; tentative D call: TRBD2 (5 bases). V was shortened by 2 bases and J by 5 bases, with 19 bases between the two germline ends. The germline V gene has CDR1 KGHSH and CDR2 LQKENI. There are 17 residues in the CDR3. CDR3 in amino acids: CASSPDGYMAGDNEQFF. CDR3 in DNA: TGTGCCAGCTCACCAGATGGGTATATGGCGGGTGACAATGAGCAGTTCTTC. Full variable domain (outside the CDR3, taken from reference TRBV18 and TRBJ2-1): NAGVMQNPRHLVRRRGQEARLRCSPMKGHSHVYWYRQLPEEGLKFMVYLQKENIIDESGMPKERFSAEFPKEGPSILRIQQVVRGDSAAYFCASSPDGYMAGDNEQFFGPGTRLTVL.

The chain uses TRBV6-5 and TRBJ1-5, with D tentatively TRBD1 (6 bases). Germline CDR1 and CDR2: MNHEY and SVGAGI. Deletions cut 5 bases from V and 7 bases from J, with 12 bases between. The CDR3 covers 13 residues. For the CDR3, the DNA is TGTGCCAGCAGTCCCCGACAGGAGCAGCCCCAGCATTTT. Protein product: CASSPRQEQPQHF.

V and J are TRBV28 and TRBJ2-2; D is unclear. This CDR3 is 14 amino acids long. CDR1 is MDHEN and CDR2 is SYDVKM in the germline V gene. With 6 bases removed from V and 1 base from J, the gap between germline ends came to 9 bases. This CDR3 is CASSVSGNTGELFF. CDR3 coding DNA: TGTGCCAGCAGCGTGTCAGGGAACACCGGGGAGCTGTTTTTT.

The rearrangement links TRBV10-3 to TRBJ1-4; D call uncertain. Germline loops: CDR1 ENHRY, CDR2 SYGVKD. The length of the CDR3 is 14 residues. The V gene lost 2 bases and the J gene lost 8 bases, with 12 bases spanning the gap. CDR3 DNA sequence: TGTGCCATCAGTGAGGGAGGGTTAGGCGAAAAACTGTTTTTT. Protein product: CAISEGGLGEKLFF.

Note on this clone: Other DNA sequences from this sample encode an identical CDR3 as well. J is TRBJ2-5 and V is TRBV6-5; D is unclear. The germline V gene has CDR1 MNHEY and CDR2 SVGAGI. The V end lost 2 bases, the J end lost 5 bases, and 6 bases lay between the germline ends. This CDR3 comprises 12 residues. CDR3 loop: CASSYSRETQYF. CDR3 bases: TGTGCCAGCAGTTACAGTCGGGAGACCCAGTACTTC.

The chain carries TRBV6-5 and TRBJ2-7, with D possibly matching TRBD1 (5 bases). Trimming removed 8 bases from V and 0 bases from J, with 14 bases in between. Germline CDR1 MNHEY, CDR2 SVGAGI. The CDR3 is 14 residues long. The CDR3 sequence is CASVFVGPSYEQYF. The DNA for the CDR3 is TGTGCCAGCGTCTTTGTGGGGCCCTCCTACGAGCAGTACTTC.

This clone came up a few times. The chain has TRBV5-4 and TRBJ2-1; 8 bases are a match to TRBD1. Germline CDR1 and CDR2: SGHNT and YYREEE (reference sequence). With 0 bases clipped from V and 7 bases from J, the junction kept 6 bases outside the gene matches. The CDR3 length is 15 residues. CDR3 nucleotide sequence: TGTGCCAGCAGCTTGGACAGGGGGAATGGGAATGAGCAGTTCTTC. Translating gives CASSLDRGNGNEQFF.

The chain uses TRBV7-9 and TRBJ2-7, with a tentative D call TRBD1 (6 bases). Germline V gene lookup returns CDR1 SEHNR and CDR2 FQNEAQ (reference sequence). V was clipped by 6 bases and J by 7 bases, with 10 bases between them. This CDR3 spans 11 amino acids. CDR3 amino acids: CASRLRGEQYF. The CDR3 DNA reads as TGTGCCAGCAGATTAAGGGGGGAGCAGTACTTC.

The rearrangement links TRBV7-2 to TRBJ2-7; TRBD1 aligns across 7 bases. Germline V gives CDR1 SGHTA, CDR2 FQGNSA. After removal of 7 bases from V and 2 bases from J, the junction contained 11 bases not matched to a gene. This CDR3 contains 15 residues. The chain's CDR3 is CASTHPGTAPYEQYF. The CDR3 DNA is TGTGCCAGCACTCACCCCGGGACAGCACCCTACGAGCAGTACTTC.

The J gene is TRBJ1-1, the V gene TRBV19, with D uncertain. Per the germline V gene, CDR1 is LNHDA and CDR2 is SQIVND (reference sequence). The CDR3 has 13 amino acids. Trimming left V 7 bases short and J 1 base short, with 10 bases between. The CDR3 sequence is CASTATPNTEAFF. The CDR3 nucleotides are TGTGCCAGTACCGCGACACCGAACACTGAAGCTTTCTTT.

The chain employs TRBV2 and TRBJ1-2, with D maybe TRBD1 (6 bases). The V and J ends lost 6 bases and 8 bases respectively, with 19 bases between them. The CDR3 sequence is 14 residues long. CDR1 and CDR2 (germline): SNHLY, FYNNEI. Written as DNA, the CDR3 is TGTGCCAGCAGCGAGCTACAGGGTCTAGACGGCTACACCTTC. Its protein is CASSELQGLDGYTF.

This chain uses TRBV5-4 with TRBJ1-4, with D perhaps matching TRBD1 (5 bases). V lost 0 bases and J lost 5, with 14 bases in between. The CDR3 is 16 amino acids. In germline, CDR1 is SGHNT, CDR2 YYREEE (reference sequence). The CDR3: CASSLASGSRNEKLFF. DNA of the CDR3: TGTGCCAGCAGCTTGGCCTCAGGGTCTCGAAATGAAAAACTGTTTTTT.

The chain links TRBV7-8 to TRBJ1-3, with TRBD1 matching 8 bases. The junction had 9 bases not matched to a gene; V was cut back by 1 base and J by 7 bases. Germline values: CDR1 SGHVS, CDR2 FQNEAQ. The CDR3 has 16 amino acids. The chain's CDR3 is CASSLVAGTGFNTIYF. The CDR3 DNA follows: TGTGCCAGCAGCTTAGTTGCCGGGACAGGCTTTAACACCATATATTTT.

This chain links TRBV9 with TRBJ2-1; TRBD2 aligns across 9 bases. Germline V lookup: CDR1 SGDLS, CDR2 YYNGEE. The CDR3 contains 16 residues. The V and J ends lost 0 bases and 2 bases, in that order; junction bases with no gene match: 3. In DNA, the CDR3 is TGTGCCAGCAGCGTAGTGGCTAGCGGGACCTACAATGAGCAGTTCTTC. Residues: CASSVVASGTYNEQFF.

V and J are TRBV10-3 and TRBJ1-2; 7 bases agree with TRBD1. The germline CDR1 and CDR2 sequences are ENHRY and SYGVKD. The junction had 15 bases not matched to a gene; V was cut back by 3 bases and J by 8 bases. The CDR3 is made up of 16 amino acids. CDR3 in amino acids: CAISEDFRRQGGGYTF. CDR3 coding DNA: TGTGCCATCAGTGAAGATTTCCGGCGACAGGGCGGGGGCTACACCTTC.

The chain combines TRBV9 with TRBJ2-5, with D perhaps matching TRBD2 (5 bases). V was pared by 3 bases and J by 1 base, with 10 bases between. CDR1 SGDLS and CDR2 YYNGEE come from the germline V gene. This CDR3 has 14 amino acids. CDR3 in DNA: TGTGCCAGCAGCGCCACGGACTTCCAAGAGACCCAGTACTTC. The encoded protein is CASSATDFQETQYF.

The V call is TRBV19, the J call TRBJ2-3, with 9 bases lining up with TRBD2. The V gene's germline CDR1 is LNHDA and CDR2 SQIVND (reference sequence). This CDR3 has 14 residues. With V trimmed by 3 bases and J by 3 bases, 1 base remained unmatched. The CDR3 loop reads CASSMAGGTDTQYF. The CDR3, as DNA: TGTGCCAGTAGTATGGCGGGGGGGACAGATACGCAGTATTTT.

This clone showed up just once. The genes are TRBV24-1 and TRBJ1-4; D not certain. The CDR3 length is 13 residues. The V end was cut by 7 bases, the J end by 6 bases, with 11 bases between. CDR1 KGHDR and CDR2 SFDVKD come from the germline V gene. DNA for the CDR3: TGTGCCACCAGGGCCGGGAGTGATGAAAAACTGTTTTTT. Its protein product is CATRAGSDEKLFF.

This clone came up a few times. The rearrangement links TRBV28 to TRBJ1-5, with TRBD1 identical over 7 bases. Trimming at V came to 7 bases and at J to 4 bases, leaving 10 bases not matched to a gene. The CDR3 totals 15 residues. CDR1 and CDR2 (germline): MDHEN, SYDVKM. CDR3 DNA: TGTGCCAGCACCCTACGACAGGGTAGTAATCAGCCCCAGCATTTT. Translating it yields CASTLRQGSNQPQHF.

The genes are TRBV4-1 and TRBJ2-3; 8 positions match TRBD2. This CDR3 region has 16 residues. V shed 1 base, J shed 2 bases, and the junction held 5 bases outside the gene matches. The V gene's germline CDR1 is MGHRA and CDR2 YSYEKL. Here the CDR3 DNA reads TGCGCCAGCAGCCAAGCGTTAGCGGGGATCACAGATACGCAGTATTTT. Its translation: CASSQALAGITDTQYF.

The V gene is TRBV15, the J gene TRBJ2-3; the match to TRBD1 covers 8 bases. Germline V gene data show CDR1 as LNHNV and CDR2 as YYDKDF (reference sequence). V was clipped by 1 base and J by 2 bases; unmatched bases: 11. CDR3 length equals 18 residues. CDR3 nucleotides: TGTGCCACCAGCAGAGGACACCAGGGGGCCCCCCCCACAGATACGCAGTATTTT. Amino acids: CATSRGHQGAPPTDTQYF.

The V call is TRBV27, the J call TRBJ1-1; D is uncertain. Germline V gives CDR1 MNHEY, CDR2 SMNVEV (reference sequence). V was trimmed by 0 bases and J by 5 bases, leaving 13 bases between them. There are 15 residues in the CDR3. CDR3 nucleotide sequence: TGTGCCAGCAGTTTATCGAGGCGGCAGAGGACTGAAGCTTTCTTT. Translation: CASSLSRRQRTEAFF.